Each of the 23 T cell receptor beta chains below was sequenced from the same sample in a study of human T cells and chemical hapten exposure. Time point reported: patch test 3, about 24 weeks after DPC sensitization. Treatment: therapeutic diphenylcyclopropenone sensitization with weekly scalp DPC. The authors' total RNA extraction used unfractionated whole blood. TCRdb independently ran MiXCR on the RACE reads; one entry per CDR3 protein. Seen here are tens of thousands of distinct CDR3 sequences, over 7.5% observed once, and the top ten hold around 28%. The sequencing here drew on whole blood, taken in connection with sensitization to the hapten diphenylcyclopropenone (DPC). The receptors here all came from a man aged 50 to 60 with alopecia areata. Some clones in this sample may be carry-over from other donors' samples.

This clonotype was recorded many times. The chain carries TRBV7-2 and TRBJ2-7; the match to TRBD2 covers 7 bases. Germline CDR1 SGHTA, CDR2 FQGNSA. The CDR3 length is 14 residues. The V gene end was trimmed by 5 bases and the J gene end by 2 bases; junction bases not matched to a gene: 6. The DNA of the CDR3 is TGTGCCAGCAGCCCCACTAGCGAGACCTACGAGCAGTACTTC. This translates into CASSPTSETYEQYF.

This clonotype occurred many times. The CDR3 nucleotides read TGTGCCAGCAGCTCCAAACTCTACGAGCAGTACTTC. Translated, it gives CASSSKLYEQYF. The chain employs TRBV7-2 and TRBJ2-7, with D uncertain. Germline V CDR1 and CDR2: SGHTA, FQGNSA. This CDR3 contains 12 residues. Trimming stripped 4 bases from V and 3 bases from J, with 7 bases between.

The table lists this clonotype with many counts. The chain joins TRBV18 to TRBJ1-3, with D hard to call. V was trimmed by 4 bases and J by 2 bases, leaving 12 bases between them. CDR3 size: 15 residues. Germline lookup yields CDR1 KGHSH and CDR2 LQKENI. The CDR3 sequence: CASSQEAGAGNTIYF. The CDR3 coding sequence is TGTGCCAGCTCACAAGAGGCAGGAGCTGGAAACACCATATATTTT.

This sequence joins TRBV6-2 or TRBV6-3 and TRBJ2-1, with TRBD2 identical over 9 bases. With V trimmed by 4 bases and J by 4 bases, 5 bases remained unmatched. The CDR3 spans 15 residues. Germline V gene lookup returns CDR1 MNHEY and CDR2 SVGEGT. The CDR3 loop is CASSLAGVGYNEQFF. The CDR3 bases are TGTGCCAGCAGTTTAGCGGGAGTAGGGTACAATGAGCAGTTCTTC.

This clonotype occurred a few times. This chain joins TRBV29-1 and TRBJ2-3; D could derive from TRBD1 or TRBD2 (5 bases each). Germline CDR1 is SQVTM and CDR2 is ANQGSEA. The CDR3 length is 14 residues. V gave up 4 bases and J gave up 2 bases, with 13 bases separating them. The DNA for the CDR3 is TGCAGCGTTGCTTTGCGAGGGGACACAGATACGCAGTATTTT. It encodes CSVALRGDTDTQYF.

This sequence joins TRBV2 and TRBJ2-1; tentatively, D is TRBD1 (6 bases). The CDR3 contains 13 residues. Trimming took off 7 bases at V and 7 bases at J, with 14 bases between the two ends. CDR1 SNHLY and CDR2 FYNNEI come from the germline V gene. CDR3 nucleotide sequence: TGTGCCAGCACCCTAGAAGGGGGTAATGAGCAGTTCTTC. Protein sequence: CASTLEGGNEQFF.

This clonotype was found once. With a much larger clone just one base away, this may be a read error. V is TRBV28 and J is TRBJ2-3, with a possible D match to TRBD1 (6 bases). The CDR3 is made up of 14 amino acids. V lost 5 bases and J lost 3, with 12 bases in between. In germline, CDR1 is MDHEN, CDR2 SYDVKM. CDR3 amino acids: CASSGQRGTDTQYF. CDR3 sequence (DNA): TGTGCCAGCAGTGGACAGAGGGGGACAGATACGCAGTATTTT.

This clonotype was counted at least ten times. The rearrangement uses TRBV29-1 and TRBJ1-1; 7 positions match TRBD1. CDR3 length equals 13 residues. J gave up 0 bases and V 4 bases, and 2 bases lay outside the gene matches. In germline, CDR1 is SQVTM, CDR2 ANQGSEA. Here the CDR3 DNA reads TGCAGCGTTGCCGGACAGGTGAACACTGAAGCTTTCTTT. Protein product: CSVAGQVNTEAFF.

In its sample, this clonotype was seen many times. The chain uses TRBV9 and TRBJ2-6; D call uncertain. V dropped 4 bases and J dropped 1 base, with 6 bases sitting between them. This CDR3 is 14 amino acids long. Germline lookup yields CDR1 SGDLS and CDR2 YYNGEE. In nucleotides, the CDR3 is TGTGCCAGCAGCCTTTATTCTGGGGCCAACGTCCTGACTTTC. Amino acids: CASSLYSGANVLTF.

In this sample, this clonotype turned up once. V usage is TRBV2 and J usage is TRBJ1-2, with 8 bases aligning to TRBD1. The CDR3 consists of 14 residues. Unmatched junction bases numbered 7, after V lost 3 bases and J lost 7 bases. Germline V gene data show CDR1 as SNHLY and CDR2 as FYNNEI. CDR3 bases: TGTGCCAGCAGTGAGGCCAGGGGGCTAATTGGCTACACCTTC. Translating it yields CASSEARGLIGYTF.

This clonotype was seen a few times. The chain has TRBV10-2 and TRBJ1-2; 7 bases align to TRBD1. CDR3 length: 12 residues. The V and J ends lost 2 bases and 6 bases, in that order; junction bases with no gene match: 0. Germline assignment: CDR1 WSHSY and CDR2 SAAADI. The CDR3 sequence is CASSETGDGYTF. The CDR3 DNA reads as TGCGCCAGCAGTGAGACAGGGGATGGCTACACCTTC.

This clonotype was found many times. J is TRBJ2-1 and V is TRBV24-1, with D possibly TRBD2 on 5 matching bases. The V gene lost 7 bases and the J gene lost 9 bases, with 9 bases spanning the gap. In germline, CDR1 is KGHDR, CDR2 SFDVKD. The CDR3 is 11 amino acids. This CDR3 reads CATSRGGEQFF. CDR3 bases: TGTGCCACCAGCAGAGGAGGTGAGCAGTTCTTC.

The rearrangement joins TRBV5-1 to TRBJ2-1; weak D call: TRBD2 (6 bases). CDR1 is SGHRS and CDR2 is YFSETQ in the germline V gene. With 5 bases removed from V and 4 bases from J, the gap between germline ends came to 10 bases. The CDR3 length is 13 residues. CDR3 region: CASRPSEYNEQFF. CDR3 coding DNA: TGCGCCAGCAGGCCTAGCGAATACAATGAGCAGTTCTTC. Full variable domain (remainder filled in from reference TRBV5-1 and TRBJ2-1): KAGVTQTPRYLIKTRGQQVTLSCSPISGHRSVSWYQQTPGQGLQFLFEYFSETQRNKGNFPGRFSGRQFSNSRSEMNVSTLELGDSALYLCASRPSEYNEQFFGPGTRLTVL.

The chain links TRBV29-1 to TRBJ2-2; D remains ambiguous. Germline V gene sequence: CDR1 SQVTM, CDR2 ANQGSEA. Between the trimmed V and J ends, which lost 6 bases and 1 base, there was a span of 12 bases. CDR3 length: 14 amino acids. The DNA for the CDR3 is TGCAGCGTGGCTTGGCGGAAGAACACCGGGGAGCTGTTTTTT. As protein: CSVAWRKNTGELFF.

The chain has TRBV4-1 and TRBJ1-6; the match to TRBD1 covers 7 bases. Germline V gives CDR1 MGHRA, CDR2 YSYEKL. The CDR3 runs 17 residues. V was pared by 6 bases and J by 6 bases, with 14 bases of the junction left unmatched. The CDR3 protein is CASSPEPTGTANSPLHF. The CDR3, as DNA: TGCGCCAGCAGTCCTGAACCGACCGGGACAGCTAATTCACCCCTCCACTTT.

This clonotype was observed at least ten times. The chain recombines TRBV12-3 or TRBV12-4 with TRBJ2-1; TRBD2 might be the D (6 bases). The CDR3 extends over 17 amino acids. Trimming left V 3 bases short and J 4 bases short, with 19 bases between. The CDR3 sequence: CASSLLGGPSGYNEQFF. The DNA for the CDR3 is TGTGCCAGCAGTTTGTTGGGTGGGCCCAGCGGGTACAATGAGCAGTTCTTC.

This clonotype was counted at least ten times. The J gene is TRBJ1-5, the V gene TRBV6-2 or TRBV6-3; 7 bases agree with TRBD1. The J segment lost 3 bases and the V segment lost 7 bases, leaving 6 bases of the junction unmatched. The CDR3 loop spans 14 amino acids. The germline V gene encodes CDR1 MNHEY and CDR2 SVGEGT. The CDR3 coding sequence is TGTGCCAGCACCTGGACAGGCAACAATCAGCCCCAGCATTTT. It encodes CASTWTGNNQPQHF.

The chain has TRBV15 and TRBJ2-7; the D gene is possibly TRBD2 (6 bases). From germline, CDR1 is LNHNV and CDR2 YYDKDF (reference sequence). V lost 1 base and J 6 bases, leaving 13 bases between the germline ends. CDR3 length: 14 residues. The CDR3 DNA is TGTGCCACCAGCAGAGTTTCGGCGGGGCGCGAGCAGTACTTC. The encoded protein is CATSRVSAGREQYF. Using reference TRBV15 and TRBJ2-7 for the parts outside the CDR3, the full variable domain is DAMVIQNPRYQVTQFGKPVTLSCSQTLNHNVMYWYQQKSSQAPKLLFHYYDKDFNNEADTPDNFQSRRPNTSFCFLDIRSPGLGDTAMYLCATSRVSAGREQYFGPGTRLTVT.

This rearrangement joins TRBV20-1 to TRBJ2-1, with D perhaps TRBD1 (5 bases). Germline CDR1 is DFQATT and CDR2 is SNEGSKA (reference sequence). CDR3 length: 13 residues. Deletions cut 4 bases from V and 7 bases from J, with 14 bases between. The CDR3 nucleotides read TGCAGTGCTACTAATAAGGGGATGAATGAGCAGTTCTTC. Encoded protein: CSATNKGMNEQFF.

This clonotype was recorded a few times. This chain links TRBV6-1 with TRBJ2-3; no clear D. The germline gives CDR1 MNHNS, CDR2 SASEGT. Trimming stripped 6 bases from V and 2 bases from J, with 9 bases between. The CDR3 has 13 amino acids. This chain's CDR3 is CASRAPNTDTQYF. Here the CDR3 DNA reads TGTGCCAGCAGGGCCCCCAACACAGATACGCAGTATTTT.

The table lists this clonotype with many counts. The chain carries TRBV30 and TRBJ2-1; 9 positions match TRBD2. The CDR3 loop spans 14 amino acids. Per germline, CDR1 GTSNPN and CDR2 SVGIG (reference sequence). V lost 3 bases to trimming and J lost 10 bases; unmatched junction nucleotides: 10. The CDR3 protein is CAWRTSGSRGEQFF. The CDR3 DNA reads TGTGCCTGGAGGACTAGCGGCTCCCGAGGGGAGCAGTTCTTC.

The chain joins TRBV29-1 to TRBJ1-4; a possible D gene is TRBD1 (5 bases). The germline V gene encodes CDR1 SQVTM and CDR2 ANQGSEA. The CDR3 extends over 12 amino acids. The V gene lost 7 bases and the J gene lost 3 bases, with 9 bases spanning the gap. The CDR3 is CSAPGPNEKLFF. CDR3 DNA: TGCAGCGCGCCAGGGCCTAATGAAAAACTGTTTTTT. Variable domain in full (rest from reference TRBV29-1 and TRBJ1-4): SAVISQKPSRDICQRGTSLTIQCQVDSQVTMMFWYRQQPGQSLTLIATANQGSEATYESGFVIDKFPISRPNLTFSTLTVSNMSPEDSSIYLCSAPGPNEKLFFGSGTQLSVL.

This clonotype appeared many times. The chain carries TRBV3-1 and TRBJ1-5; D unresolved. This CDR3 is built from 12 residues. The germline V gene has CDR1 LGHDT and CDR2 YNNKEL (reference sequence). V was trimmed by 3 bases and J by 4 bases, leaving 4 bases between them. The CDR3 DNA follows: TGTGCCAGCAGCCAGGGGAATCAGCCCCAGCATTTT. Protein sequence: CASSQGNQPQHF.